Reported below is one T cell receptor beta chain. This specimen comes from a study of blood T cells in healthy people across ages. Primed by a sample-barcoded 5' primer and a J-beta primer mix, a second PCR proceeded for 7 to 11 cycles. TCRdb analysed the 5' RACE reads with MiXCR anew, one entry per CDR3 protein. The sample has 1.5 million to 2 million distinct CDR3 sequences; approximately 28% are singletons. The CDR3 contains 13 residues. Per germline, CDR1 SGHAT and CDR2 FQNNGV. V gave up 8 bases and J gave up 3 bases; unmatched junction bases: 6. The V call is TRBV11-2, the J call TRBJ1-1; 7 nucleotides match TRBD1. The sequence came from a woman between 25 and 40 years old in good health. Specimen: blood. The CDR3 is CASGDRVDTEAFF. In nucleotides, the CDR3 is TGTGCCAGCGGTGACAGGGTGGACACTGAAGCTTTCTTT.